Presented here are 32 T cell receptor beta chains from one specimen sequenced in a study of early T cells in non-severe SARS-CoV-2 infection. TCRdb fed the 5' RACE reads into MiXCR, producing one record per CDR3 protein. The sample yields tens of thousands of distinct CDR3 sequences, approximately 12% seen once. The sequencing here drew on whole blood, taken at baseline. These receptors all come from an adult who was a healthcare worker with PCR-confirmed SARS-CoV-2 infection or an uninfected control (not recorded which). The donor label of this sample is uncertain.

This clonotype was seen a few times. This rearrangement joins TRBV30 to TRBJ1-5; D perhaps matches TRBD1 (5 bases). Germline values: CDR1 GTSNPN, CDR2 SVGIG (reference sequence). CDR3 length: 14 residues. Trimming left V 1 base short and J 1 base short, with 8 bases between. The CDR3 here is CAWSARDSNQPQHF. The CDR3 coding sequence is TGTGCCTGGAGTGCCCGGGACAGCAATCAGCCCCAGCATTTT.

This clonotype appeared a few times. This chain connects TRBV5-5 to TRBJ2-1; 8 bases align to TRBD1. The CDR3 contains 15 residues. J gave up 5 bases and V 2 bases, and 6 bases lay outside the gene matches. Germline CDR1 reads SGHKS; CDR2 reads YYEKEE (reference sequence). The CDR3 loop is CASSFGQGTDNEQFF. Here the CDR3 DNA reads TGTGCCAGCAGCTTCGGACAGGGTACCGACAATGAGCAGTTCTTC.

V is TRBV9 and J is TRBJ2-3; 15 bases are a match to TRBD2. V lost 4 bases, J lost 5 bases, and 5 bases stayed unmatched. The CDR3 is 16 residues long. Germline V gene lookup returns CDR1 SGDLS and CDR2 YYNGEE. This CDR3 is CASSPQGLAGGDTQYF. DNA for the CDR3: TGTGCCAGCAGCCCTCAGGGACTAGCGGGGGGAGATACGCAGTATTTT. Full variable domain (missing parts from reference TRBV9 and TRBJ2-3): DSGVTQTPKHLITATGQRVTLRCSPRSGDLSVYWYQQSLDQGLQFLIQYYNGEERAKGNILERFSAQQFPDLHSELNLSSLELGDSALYFCASSPQGLAGGDTQYFGPGTRLTVL.

This clonotype turned up a few times. CDR3 sequence (DNA): TGTGCCAGCAGGCGGGACTACCCGGATGGCTACACCTTC. This translates into CASRRDYPDGYTF. J is TRBJ1-2 and V is TRBV6-1; D may be TRBD1 (5 bases). CDR1 is MNHNS and CDR2 is SASEGT in the germline V gene. The CDR3 contains 13 residues. Trimming took 6 bases from V and 6 from J, leaving 14 bases between them.

The chain is built from TRBV5-1 and TRBJ1-2; 7 bases match TRBD1. The J segment lost 0 bases and the V segment lost 0 bases, leaving 2 bases of the junction unmatched. Germline CDR1 and CDR2: SGHRS and YFSETQ. The CDR3 has 15 residues. In nucleotides, the CDR3 is TGCGCCAGCAGCTTGGGCGGGACAGCTAACTATGGCTACACCTTC. Its protein product is CASSLGGTANYGYTF.

This clonotype turned up a few times. The chain recombines TRBV7-3 with TRBJ1-1; D not certain. V was pared by 0 bases and J by 5 bases, with 10 bases between. CDR3 size: 14 residues. Germline-derived CDR1 and CDR2 are SGHTA and FQGTGA. The CDR3 protein is CASSLTPLRTEAFF. The CDR3 DNA reads as TGTGCCAGCAGCTTAACACCCTTGAGGACTGAAGCTTTCTTT.

This clonotype was counted between two and nine times. The chain recombines TRBV6-1 with TRBJ2-7; unclear D gene. Per the germline V gene, CDR1 is MNHNS and CDR2 is SASEGT. The ends were cut back, 6 bases at V and 6 bases at J, with 12 bases in the middle. CDR3 length equals 12 residues. CDR3 residues: CASRMSRLEQYV. The CDR3 DNA is TGTGCCAGCAGGATGTCTCGACTCGAGCAGTACGTC.

This clonotype was seen a handful of times. J is TRBJ2-5 and V is TRBV7-3; 10 bases line up with TRBD2. Germline V gene lookup returns CDR1 SGHTA and CDR2 FQGTGA. Germline trimming cut 0 bases from V and 5 bases from J; bases unmatched to any gene: 3. The length of the CDR3 is 15 residues. CDR3 loop: CASSLTGLAVETQYF. The CDR3 coding sequence is TGTGCCAGCAGCTTAACCGGACTAGCGGTGGAGACCCAGTACTTC.

This clonotype was detected only a few times. The chain links TRBV18 to TRBJ2-1, with 7 nucleotides matching TRBD1. The CDR3 has 15 amino acids. The ends lost 5 bases at V and 5 bases at J; junction bases unmatched: 9. CDR1 KGHSH and CDR2 LQKENI come from the germline V gene. The CDR3 protein is CASSSLGQADNEQFF. In nucleotides, the CDR3 is TGTGCCAGCTCATCACTAGGACAGGCGGACAATGAGCAGTTCTTC.

This clonotype was observed many times. The V and J genes are TRBV12-5 and TRBJ2-3, with TRBD1 identical over 7 bases. J gave up 6 bases and V 5 bases, and 8 bases lay outside the gene matches. There are 14 residues in the CDR3. Germline assignment: CDR1 LGHNT and CDR2 FRNRAP. The CDR3 region is CASGTTGVVDTQYF. The CDR3 DNA reads TGTGCTAGTGGTACCACAGGGGTGGTGGATACGCAGTATTTT.

As to this clonotype: At one end the junction does not follow the germline gene, possibly because of a read error. V and J are TRBV11-2 and TRBJ2-3, with 8 bases fitting TRBD2. This CDR3 spans 14 amino acids. Germline V lookup: CDR1 SGHAT, CDR2 FQNNGV. The CDR3 here is CASSFRTSTDTRYF. CDR3 DNA: TGTGCCAGCAGCTTCAGGACTAGCACAGATACGCGGTATTTT. Drawing the rest from reference TRBV11-2 and TRBJ2-3, the complete variable domain is EAGVAQSPRYKIIEKRQSVAFWCNPISGHATLYWYQQILGQGPKLLIQFQNNGVVDDSQLPKDRFSAERLKGVDSTLKIQPAKLEDSAVYLCASSFRTSTDTRYFGPGTRLTVL.

This clonotype was counted many times. The chain combines TRBV30 with TRBJ1-1; TRBD1 might be the D (6 bases). Germline V gives CDR1 GTSNPN, CDR2 SVGIG (reference sequence). The CDR3 has 15 residues. The V end was cut by 0 bases, the J end by 2 bases, with 13 bases between. CDR3 in DNA: TGTGCCTGGAGTGTACGGAACAGGGCCAACACTGAAGCTTTCTTT. This translates into CAWSVRNRANTEAFF.

The chain recombines TRBV27 with TRBJ1-1, with 9 bases aligning to TRBD1. V was clipped by 7 bases and J by 3 bases; unmatched bases: 3. Germline CDR1 is MNHEY and CDR2 is SMNVEV (reference sequence). The CDR3 runs 13 residues. The CDR3 bases are TGTGCCAGCAAAGGACAGGGGTACACTGAAGCTTTCTTT. Encoded protein: CASKGQGYTEAFF.

This clonotype turned up a few times. The chain links TRBV7-6 to TRBJ1-1; the D gene is possibly TRBD1 (6 bases). CDR3 length equals 15 residues. Germline lookup yields CDR1 SGHVS and CDR2 FNYEAQ. V was shortened by 5 bases and J by 1 base, with 14 bases between the two germline ends. For the CDR3, the DNA is TGTGCCAGCAGCCCCCACAGGGCTCCGAACACTGAAGCTTTCTTT. It yields the protein CASSPHRAPNTEAFF.

The chain uses TRBV5-4 and TRBJ1-1; D may be TRBD1 (5 bases). Germline assignment: CDR1 SGHNT and CDR2 YYREEE (reference sequence). The length of the CDR3 is 13 residues. Trimming removed 10 bases from V and 1 base from J, with 14 bases in between. CDR3 region: CAYQGDRNTEAFF. The CDR3, as DNA: TGTGCCTACCAAGGCGACAGGAACACTGAAGCTTTCTTT.

This clonotype has at least ten counts. The chain is built from TRBV18 and TRBJ1-5; perhaps TRBD1 as D (5 bases). There are 12 residues in the CDR3. V lost 5 bases and J lost 6, with 8 bases in between. Germline-derived CDR1 and CDR2 are KGHSH and LQKENI. CDR3 loop: CASSTGGQPQHF. The CDR3 DNA sequence: TGTGCCAGCTCAACAGGTGGTCAGCCCCAGCATTTT.

The rearrangement uses TRBV18 and TRBJ1-5; no definite D call. Germline V gene sequence: CDR1 KGHSH, CDR2 LQKENI. The CDR3 spans 16 residues. Trimming took 3 bases from V and 0 from J, leaving 12 bases between them. DNA for the CDR3: TGTGCCAGCTCACCCATCACTTTGTATAGCAATCAGCCCCAGCATTTT. Encoded protein: CASSPITLYSNQPQHF.

This sequence joins TRBV18 and TRBJ1-4; D may be TRBD1 (6 bases). This CDR3 contains 15 residues. Germline lookup yields CDR1 KGHSH and CDR2 LQKENI. Trimming pared 3 bases from V and 10 bases from J, leaving 18 bases between. CDR3 nucleotide sequence: TGTGCCAGCTCACCCCCCGGGGGCCGCGAGGGAAAACTGTTTTTT. Protein: CASSPPGGREGKLFF.

There are a few counts of this clonotype. The genes are TRBV27 and TRBJ1-1; D not resolved. V lost 8 bases to trimming and J lost 0 bases, with 10 bases between them. CDR3 length: 13 amino acids. Germline V gene lookup returns CDR1 MNHEY and CDR2 SMNVEV (reference sequence). The CDR3 DNA reads as TGTGCCAGCCGCCTGGGAGTGAACACTGAAGCTTTCTTT. This encodes CASRLGVNTEAFF.

This clonotype turned up a few times. The gene calls are TRBV10-2 and TRBJ1-1; the D is unclear. Germline CDR1 and CDR2: WSHSY and SAAADI. The V gene lost 2 bases and the J gene lost 1 base, with 14 bases spanning the gap. This CDR3 spans 16 amino acids. In DNA, the CDR3 is TGCGCCAGCAGTGAGCGGGAGGTACGTGCGAACACTGAAGCTTTCTTT. It translates to CASSEREVRANTEAFF.

In its sample, this clonotype was seen a few times. The J gene is TRBJ2-3, the V gene TRBV7-2, with 12 bases that match TRBD2. V lost 4 bases to trimming and J lost 2 bases; unmatched junction nucleotides: 10. CDR1 is SGHTA, CDR2 FQGNSA, per germline. The CDR3 extends over 18 amino acids. DNA for the CDR3: TGTGCCAGCAGCTCCTTCCACCTAGCGGGGGGGCTCACAGATACGCAGTATTTT. Translated: CASSSFHLAGGLTDTQYF.

The V gene is TRBV2, the J gene TRBJ2-7; 7 bases map to TRBD1. Trimming cost V 7 bases and J 2 bases; bases outside gene matches: 11. The CDR3 covers 15 residues. Germline V gene lookup returns CDR1 SNHLY and CDR2 FYNNEI. As DNA, the CDR3 is TGTGCCAGCACAAGGGGAACAGGGGACACCTACGAGCAGTACGTC. It yields the protein CASTRGTGDTYEQYV.

This clonotype was detected only a few times. The CDR3 DNA is TGTGCCAGCAGCCAAGATAGGAGACAGGCGGCCGAAGCTTTCTTT. Amino acids: CASSQDRRQAAEAFF. The V call is TRBV14, the J call TRBJ1-1; TRBD1 might be the D (6 bases). This CDR3 is built from 15 residues. Germline assignment: CDR1 SGHDN and CDR2 FVKESK. Trimming removed 0 bases from V and 8 bases from J, with 16 bases in between.

This clonotype was detected only a few times. The gene calls are TRBV6-5 and TRBJ2-5, with 10 bases lining up with TRBD2. V dropped 2 bases and J dropped 1; count of bases not matched to a gene: 4. The CDR3 extends over 16 amino acids. The germline V gene has CDR1 MNHEY and CDR2 SVGAGI. This chain's CDR3 is CASSYGLAGAQETQYF. The CDR3 nucleotides read TGTGCCAGCAGTTACGGGCTAGCGGGGGCCCAAGAGACCCAGTACTTC.

This rearrangement joins TRBV29-1 to TRBJ2-1; the D is unclear. Between the trimmed V and J ends, which lost 4 bases and 3 bases, there was a span of 16 bases. Germline-derived CDR1 and CDR2 are SQVTM and ANQGSEA. The CDR3 is 15 amino acids. CDR3 residues: CSVVIGYWNYNEQFF. DNA of the CDR3: TGCAGCGTTGTGATCGGATATTGGAACTACAATGAGCAGTTCTTC.

The sample holds a few counts of this clonotype. The CDR3 sequence is CASSAGTEAFF. CDR3 in DNA: TGTGCCAGCAGCGCCGGGACTGAAGCTTTCTTT. The V and J genes are TRBV3-1 and TRBJ1-1, with D uncertain. V shed 5 bases and J shed 5 bases, with 6 bases lying between them. Germline V lookup: CDR1 LGHDT, CDR2 YNNKEL (reference sequence). The CDR3 is 11 amino acids.

This clonotype was counted a few times. The rearrangement links TRBV21-1 to TRBJ2-7. TRBV21-1 constitutes a pseudogene. The CDR3 length is 13 residues. The CDR3 loop reads CASDGGGSYEQYV. The CDR3 coding sequence is TGTGCCAGCGACGGTGGAGGCTCCTACGAGCAGTACGTC.

This clonotype was found a few times. This chain connects TRBV10-3 to TRBJ2-7; D remains ambiguous. V was cut by 2 bases and J by 0 bases, with 5 bases left in between. From germline, CDR1 is ENHRY and CDR2 SYGVKD. CDR3 size: 13 residues. The CDR3 loop reads CAISEGPSYEQYV. Here the CDR3 DNA reads TGTGCCATCAGTGAGGGGCCCTCCTACGAGCAGTACGTC.

The V gene is TRBV27, the J gene TRBJ1-5; D unclear. The CDR3 spans 14 residues. Germline values: CDR1 MNHEY, CDR2 SMNVEV (reference sequence). Trimming removed 5 bases at V and 5 bases at J, with 13 bases between. This CDR3 reads CASSQQTGDQPQHF. The CDR3 bases are TGTGCCAGCAGTCAACAGACTGGGGATCAGCCCCAGCATTTT.

The V and J genes are TRBV7-6 and TRBJ1-1; maybe TRBD1 (6 bases). The CDR3 totals 14 residues. V lost 1 base, J lost 5 bases, and 11 bases lay in between. CDR1 and CDR2 (germline): SGHVS, FNYEAQ. CDR3 residues: CASSLVGGRTEAFF. As DNA, the CDR3 is TGTGCCAGCAGCTTAGTAGGGGGTCGGACTGAAGCTTTCTTT.

This clonotype has a handful of counts. V is TRBV19 and J is TRBJ1-5; D uncertain. This CDR3 contains 14 residues. Trimming cost V 10 bases and J 2 bases, with 15 bases left between them. Germline V gives CDR1 LNHDA, CDR2 SQIVND (reference sequence). This CDR3 reads CATLDRRGNQPQHF. The CDR3 region has the DNA TGTGCCACCCTCGACCGCCGGGGCAATCAGCCCCAGCATTTT.

This clonotype was recorded a few times. V gene TRBV5-4 combines with J gene TRBJ2-3; 9 bases are a match to TRBD1. Germline CDR1 SGHNT, CDR2 YYREEE (reference sequence). Unmatched junction bases numbered 7, after V lost 3 bases and J lost 2 bases. The CDR3 is 16 residues long. As DNA, the CDR3 is TGTGCCAGCAGCTACGCACGGACAGGGGTCACAGATACGCAGTATTTT. The encoded protein is CASSYARTGVTDTQYF.